The present TCR beta chain was sequenced within a study of CD4 T cells in relation to SARS-CoV-2 and coronaviruses. For the study at large: Shared crossreactive spike epitopes were mapped to their HLA restriction. Study-wide findings and caveats: According to naive versus memory sequencing, detected responses are memory recall, not newly primed. Monoreactive clones expanded significantly more to SARS-CoV-2 than crossreactive clones did.

The CDR3 extends over 13 amino acids. The V and J ends lost 8 bases and 4 bases respectively, with 14 bases between them. Per germline, CDR1 MNHEY and CDR2 SVGAGI. CD4+ T cells from unexposed donors were obtained before the COVID-19 pandemic (2011-2018). Uncultured naive and memory CD4+ T cells supplied DNA for deep TCR-beta sequencing. The assay was immunoSEQ multiplex PCR, and TCRdb's table has in-frame clones only and misses some. The sample carries about 60,000 clones, about 94% recorded once. A remark on this clone: The antigen is undetermined.

The clonotype comes from a human donor in good health. The rearrangement joins TRBV6-5 to TRBJ1-1; D not resolved. The specimen was naive CD4+ T cells from PBMCs. The subset here: naive CD4+ T cells isolated by negative enrichment. The CDR3 nucleotides are TGTGCCAGCTCGACTACCCCGTCCACTGAAGCTTTCTTT. Protein sequence: CASSTTPSTEAFF.